This T cell receptor (beta chain) emerged from a study of molecular identifiers for immune sequencing clone quantification. Sorted inputs of roughly 19,000 to 1,100,000 cells, with 10%, 30% or 50% RNA, yielded naive CD8 libraries. In the sort, naive CD8 T cells were defined as CD8+CD4-CCR7+CD45RA+. MiXCR, run by TCRdb on the PCR reads, gives a single entry per CDR3 protein. The sample yields more than 450,000 distinct CDR3 sequences, 20% to 25% seen once. The length of the CDR3 is 13 residues. The V and J ends lost 1 base and 2 bases respectively, with 5 bases between them. Per the germline V gene, CDR1 is LNHDA and CDR2 is SQIVND (reference sequence). Many counts were recorded for this clonotype.

The chain carries TRBV19 and TRBJ1-1; no definite D call. Sequencing was done on a sample of naive CD8+ T cells from blood, with Jurkat cell RNA spiked in. Subset meaning: FACS-sorted CD8+CD4-CCR7+CD45RA+ naive T cells. The receptor's source is a human donor in good health. Some libraries in this study had Jurkat cell RNA spiked in. For the CDR3, the DNA is TGTGCCAGTAGTATAGGAGTAAACACTGAAGCTTTCTTT. This sequence encodes CASSIGVNTEAFF.